There are a few counts of the clone carrying this T cell receptor (beta chain). Treatment described: randomized to nivolumab then ipilimumab (arm A) or the reverse (arm B). None of the patients previously received DNA-damaging chemotherapy. From thawed PBMCs, live CD3+CD8+ cells negative for CD19 and CD56 were sorted. The sample comes from a study of sequential checkpoint blockade in melanoma. Across the study: First-line arms were nivolumab then ipilimumab, or the reverse, randomized 1:1. After both sequences, patients received maintenance nivolumab.

Libraries were prepared by immunoSEQ multiplex PCR; TCRdb keeps only in-frame clonotypes and omits some of them. Here the sample spans about 10,000 clones, 75% being singletons. The CDR3 totals 15 residues. CDR1 LNHDA and CDR2 SQIVND come from the germline V gene (reference sequence). V was clipped by 3 bases and J by 5 bases; unmatched bases: 5. The sequenced sample was CD8+ T cells sorted from blood (inferred from file names), obtained from a patient given nivolumab and ipilimumab in sequence. The V and J genes are TRBV19 and TRBJ2-1, with 9 bases fitting TRBD2. The sequence derives from a human donor with melanoma. This chain's CDR3 is CASSIFAGGDNEQFF. CDR3 nucleotides: TGTGCCAGTAGTATTTTCGCGGGAGGGGACAATGAGCAGTTCTTC.